Following are 26 T cell receptor beta chains from one sample sequenced in a study of cytomegalovirus exposure and HLA in healthy donors. PCR involved 60 Vbeta and 13 Jbeta primers. Measured with immunoSEQ multiplex PCR; TCRdb has only the in-frame clones, and not every one. The table includes about 64,000 clones, roughly 80% detected once. Sequenced sample: PBMCs. All receptors come from a male donor in good health and CMV-seropositive.

The genes are TRBV18 and TRBJ2-5; 7 nucleotides agree with TRBD2. Germline loops: CDR1 KGHSH, CDR2 LQKENI. With 4 bases clipped from V and 1 base from J, the junction kept 0 bases outside the gene matches. There are 13 residues in the CDR3. The CDR3 spells CASSRGGQETQYF. The CDR3 coding sequence is TGTGCCAGCTCACGCGGGGGCCAAGAGACCCAGTACTTC.

The CDR3 region has the DNA TGTGCCAGCAGTTACCTCCAGGGGGCGAAAGAGACCCAGTACTTC. Translated, it gives CASSYLQGAKETQYF. This chain connects TRBV6-5 to TRBJ2-5; TRBD1 matches at 8 bases. Germline values: CDR1 MNHEY, CDR2 SVGAGI. The CDR3 spans 15 residues. With 2 bases clipped from V and 3 bases from J, the junction kept 5 bases outside the gene matches.

The chain is built from TRBV29-1 and TRBJ1-1; D is perhaps TRBD1 (5 bases). V was trimmed by 5 bases and J by 0 bases, leaving 10 bases between them. This CDR3 is built from 13 residues. Germline V gives CDR1 SQVTM, CDR2 ANQGSEA. The CDR3 coding sequence is TGCAGCGTTTCAGGGAACCTGAACACTGAAGCTTTCTTT. This sequence encodes CSVSGNLNTEAFF.

This clone was detected only a few times. The chain recombines TRBV7-2 with TRBJ2-7; the match to TRBD2 covers 11 bases. This CDR3 has 16 amino acids. The V gene end was trimmed by 1 base and the J gene end by 6 bases; junction bases not matched to a gene: 8. Germline CDR1 SGHTA, CDR2 FQGNSA. CDR3 sequence: CASSLGTSGGFSEQYF. CDR3 nucleotides: TGTGCCAGCAGCTTAGGCACTAGCGGGGGATTCTCCGAGCAGTACTTC.

This clone was picked up a small number of times. The CDR3 loop reads CASSLVGQGPNEQFF. For the CDR3, the DNA is TGTGCCAGCAGCTTAGTAGGACAGGGGCCGAATGAGCAGTTCTTC. The chain employs TRBV11-3 and TRBJ2-1; 9 nucleotides match TRBD1. The CDR3 length is 15 residues. The V gene end was trimmed by 1 base and the J gene end by 7 bases; junction bases not matched to a gene: 5. Germline CDR1 reads SGHNT; CDR2 reads YENEEA.

This clone appeared once. The chain couples TRBV15 to TRBJ2-4, with D perhaps matching TRBD1 (5 bases). V dropped 0 bases and J dropped 3 bases, with 12 bases sitting between them. This CDR3 has 16 residues. CDR1 LNHNV and CDR2 YYDKDF come from the germline V gene (reference sequence). CDR3 protein: CATSRDPATDKNIQYF. DNA of the CDR3: TGTGCCACCAGCAGAGACCCAGCGACAGACAAAAACATTCAGTACTTC.

The gene calls are TRBV20-1 and TRBJ1-1; TRBD1 might be the D (6 bases). This CDR3 region has 11 residues. V was cut by 5 bases and J by 7 bases, with 11 bases left in between. Looked up from germline, CDR1 is DFQATT and CDR2 is SNEGSKA (reference sequence). CDR3 sequence (DNA): TGCAGTGCTCCTACAGGGTATGAAGCTTTCTTT. It specifies CSAPTGYEAFF.

V usage is TRBV7-9 and J usage is TRBJ1-1, with D perhaps TRBD1 (6 bases). The V end was cut by 1 base, the J end by 5 bases, with 11 bases between. The CDR3 length is 14 residues. The germline CDR1 and CDR2 sequences are SEHNR and FQNEAQ (reference sequence). The CDR3 is CASSLGDRRTEAFF. The CDR3 nucleotides read TGTGCCAGCAGCTTAGGAGACAGGCGGACTGAAGCTTTCTTT.

A note on this clone: At one boundary the junction diverges from the germline segment, which might be a read error. This chain uses TRBV10-2 with TRBJ1-1; 8 bases match TRBD1. The CDR3 spans 16 residues. Germline CDR1 and CDR2: WSHSY and SAAADI. The chain's CDR3 is CAGSESRTGRSSEAFF. The DNA of the CDR3 is TGCGCCGGCAGTGAGTCCCGGACAGGGAGAAGTAGTGAAGCTTTCTTT.

The rearrangement links TRBV7-2 to TRBJ1-4; D remains ambiguous. Trimming removed 1 base from V and 8 bases from J, with 11 bases in between. Looked up from germline, CDR1 is SGHTA and CDR2 is FQGNSA. This CDR3 has 14 amino acids. CDR3 nucleotides: TGTGCCAGCAGCTTAGGACACCGGAGGGAAAAACTGTTTTTT. Translating gives CASSLGHRREKLFF.

This rearrangement joins TRBV2 to TRBJ2-1, with a possible D match to TRBD1 (6 bases). This CDR3 region has 11 residues. The V gene lost 7 bases and the J gene lost 8 bases, with 9 bases spanning the gap. Germline V gene sequence: CDR1 SNHLY, CDR2 FYNNEI. The CDR3 nucleotides read TGTGCCAGCACCAGGGGCTATGAGCAGTTCTTC. Its protein is CASTRGYEQFF.

This clone was counted only a few times. The chain uses TRBV29-1 and TRBJ2-2; 7 bases map to TRBD1. This CDR3 region has 13 residues. V was clipped by 7 bases and J by 2 bases; unmatched bases: 4. CDR1 and CDR2 (germline): SQVTM, ANQGSEA. Here the CDR3 DNA reads TGCAGCGCCCGGGACAGCAACACCGGGGAGCTGTTTTTT. Residues: CSARDSNTGELFF.

This clone was recorded only once. The CDR3 sequence is CASSFDRGREQYF. The CDR3 DNA reads as TGTGCCAGCAGCTTTGACAGGGGGCGGGAGCAGTACTTC. The chain carries TRBV11-2 and TRBJ2-7; 10 bases map to TRBD1. Germline CDR1 and CDR2: SGHAT and FQNNGV. CDR3 length equals 13 residues. Trimming removed 3 bases from V and 7 bases from J; junction bases left unmatched: 3. Using reference TRBV11-2 and TRBJ2-7 for the parts outside the CDR3, the full variable domain is EAGVAQSPRYKIIEKRQSVAFWCNPISGHATLYWYQQILGQGPKLLIQFQNNGVVDDSQLPKDRFSAERLKGVDSTLKIQPAKLEDSAVYLCASSFDRGREQYFGPGTRLTVT.

This chain connects TRBV27 to TRBJ1-5; 11 positions match TRBD1. The CDR3 runs to 16 residues. Germline V gene data show CDR1 as MNHEY and CDR2 as SMNVEV (reference sequence). V was clipped by 2 bases and J by 6 bases; unmatched bases: 6. The CDR3 here is CASSLHGTGGIQPQHF. CDR3 in DNA: TGTGCCAGCAGTTTACACGGGACAGGGGGTATTCAGCCCCAGCATTTT.

This clone appeared a single time. The chain employs TRBV4-1 and TRBJ2-5, with TRBD1 as a possible D gene (6 bases). The CDR3 is 15 amino acids. CDR1 is MGHRA and CDR2 is YSYEKL in the germline V gene. Trimming took 4 bases from V and 3 from J, leaving 15 bases between them. CDR3 nucleotides: TGCGCCAGCAGCCGACTACAGGGAACGAAAGAGACCCAGTACTTC. Its protein product is CASSRLQGTKETQYF.

This rearrangement joins TRBV6-5 to TRBJ1-1; TRBD1 is a possible D gene (6 bases). Trimming took 5 bases from V and 0 from J, leaving 13 bases between them. The length of the CDR3 is 15 residues. CDR1 is MNHEY, CDR2 SVGAGI, per germline. CDR3 region: CASSAGTRMNTEAFF. Written as DNA, the CDR3 is TGTGCCAGCAGTGCCGGGACACGAATGAACACTGAAGCTTTCTTT.

The chain uses TRBV7-9 and TRBJ2-2; 10 bases align to TRBD1. Germline lookup yields CDR1 SEHNR and CDR2 FQNEAQ (reference sequence). Losses at the gene ends were 5 bases for V and 3 bases for J; bases not matched to a gene: 3. The CDR3 covers 15 residues. Written as DNA, the CDR3 is TGTGCCAGCAGCGCAGGACAGGGGGACACCGGGGAGCTGTTTTTT. Residues: CASSAGQGDTGELFF.

The sample holds a few counts of this clone. This chain connects TRBV27 to TRBJ1-6; possible D gene TRBD1, 5 bases. CDR1 and CDR2 from the germline V gene are MNHEY and SMNVEV (reference sequence). The CDR3 runs to 17 residues. Deletions cut 2 bases from V and 2 bases from J, with 13 bases between. DNA for the CDR3: TGTGCCAGCAGTTTAAGGGTCAGGGAAACCTATAATTCACCCCTCCACTTT. Its protein is CASSLRVRETYNSPLHF.

The chain carries TRBV6-1 and TRBJ1-1; weak D call: TRBD1 (6 bases). Trimming took off 8 bases at V and 5 bases at J, with 12 bases between the two ends. CDR1 and CDR2 (germline): MNHNS, SASEGT. The CDR3 runs to 12 residues. The CDR3 coding sequence is TGTGCCAGCCAGGGAGGGGGAACTGAAGCTTTCTTT. Translating gives CASQGGGTEAFF.

This clone was seen a few times. The chain has TRBV9 and TRBJ2-5, with a tentative D call TRBD1 (6 bases). The J call is in doubt because the DNA end fits TRBJ2-7 better. CDR1 is SGDLS, CDR2 YYNGEE, per germline. The CDR3 contains 14 residues. For the CDR3, the DNA is TGTGCCAGCAGCGTACTCCAAGGGGGCTACGAGCAGTACTTC. Translated: CASSVLQGGYEQYF.

This clone was counted once. The rearrangement uses TRBV18 and TRBJ2-1; 9 bases align to TRBD2. Germline V CDR1 and CDR2: KGHSH, LQKENI. The CDR3 sequence is 14 residues long. Trimming removed 1 base from V and 5 bases from J; junction bases left unmatched: 0. The CDR3 sequence is CASSPQRGDNEQFF. For the CDR3, the DNA is TGTGCCAGCTCACCACAGCGGGGGGACAATGAGCAGTTCTTC.

The chain is built from TRBV7-2 and TRBJ2-5, with 14 positions matching TRBD2. The CDR3 has 16 residues. Unmatched junction bases numbered 7, after V lost 5 bases and J lost 5 bases. Germline CDR1 and CDR2: SGHTA and FQGNSA. CDR3: CASSQGLAGARETQYF. For the CDR3, the DNA is TGTGCCAGCAGCCAGGGACTAGCGGGGGCGAGGGAGACCCAGTACTTC.

The V call is TRBV6-5, the J call TRBJ2-7, with D possibly being TRBD1 (6 bases). Germline CDR1 MNHEY, CDR2 SVGAGI. The CDR3 runs to 13 residues. The V and J ends lost 2 bases and 6 bases respectively, with 11 bases between them. The CDR3 DNA is TGTGCCAGCAGTTACAGGGGGACGTTCGAGCAGTACTTC. It codes for CASSYRGTFEQYF.

This clone showed up just once. The J gene is TRBJ1-1, the V gene TRBV2; D is undetermined. The germline V gene has CDR1 SNHLY and CDR2 FYNNEI. The V gene lost 4 bases and the J gene lost 2 bases, with 8 bases spanning the gap. The CDR3 consists of 13 residues. CDR3: CASSAQTNTEAFF. DNA for the CDR3: TGTGCCAGCAGTGCACAGACAAACACTGAAGCTTTCTTT. Based on the CDR3 plus reference TRBV2 and TRBJ1-1, the full variable domain is EPEVTQTPSHQVTQMGQEVILRCVPISNHLYFYWYRQILGQKVEFLVSFYNNEISEKSEIFDDQFSVERPDGSNFTLKIRSTKLEDSAMYFCASSAQTNTEAFFGQGTRLTVV.

The CDR3 DNA sequence: TGTGCCAGCAGGGGACAGGGGACCTACGAGCAGTACTTC. Amino acid sequence: CASRGQGTYEQYF. The chain is built from TRBV25-1 and TRBJ2-7; 10 nucleotides line up with TRBD1. This CDR3 region has 13 residues. Trimming took 6 bases from V and 2 from J; bases not matched to a gene: 1. Germline V gives CDR1 MGHDK, CDR2 SYGVNS.

The chain is built from TRBV7-8 and TRBJ1-1, with no clear D. Germline V gene data show CDR1 as SGHVS and CDR2 as FQNEAQ. This CDR3 is built from 13 residues. Trimming cost V 2 bases and J 7 bases, with 11 bases left between them. The DNA of the CDR3 is TGTGCCAGCAGCTTAAATTGGGGAGTTGAAGCTTTCTTT. Translation gives CASSLNWGVEAFF.